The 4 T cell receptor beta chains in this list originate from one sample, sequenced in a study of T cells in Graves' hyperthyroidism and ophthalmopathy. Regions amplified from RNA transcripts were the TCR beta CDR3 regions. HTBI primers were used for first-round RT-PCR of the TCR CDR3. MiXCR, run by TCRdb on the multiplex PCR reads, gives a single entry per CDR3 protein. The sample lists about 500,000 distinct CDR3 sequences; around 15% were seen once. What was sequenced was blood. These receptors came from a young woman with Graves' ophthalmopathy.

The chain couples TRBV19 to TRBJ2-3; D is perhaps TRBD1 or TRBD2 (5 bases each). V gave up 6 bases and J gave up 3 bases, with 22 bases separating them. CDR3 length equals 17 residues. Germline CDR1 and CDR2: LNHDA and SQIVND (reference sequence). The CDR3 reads CASSSPSGTVGTDTQYF. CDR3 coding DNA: TGTGCCAGTAGCTCTCCCTCCGGGACCGTCGGGACAGATACGCAGTATTTT.

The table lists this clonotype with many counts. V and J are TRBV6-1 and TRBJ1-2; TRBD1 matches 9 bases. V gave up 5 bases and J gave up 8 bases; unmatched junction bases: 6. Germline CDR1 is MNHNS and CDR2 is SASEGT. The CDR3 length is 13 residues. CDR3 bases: TGTGCCAGCAGTATACAGGGGGCGCGAGGCTACACCTTC. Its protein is CASSIQGARGYTF.

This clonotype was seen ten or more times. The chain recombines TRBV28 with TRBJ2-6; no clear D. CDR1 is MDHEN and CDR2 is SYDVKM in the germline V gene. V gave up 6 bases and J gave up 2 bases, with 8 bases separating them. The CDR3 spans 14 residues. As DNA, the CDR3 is TGTGCCAGCAGCCGAGACCCTGGGGCCAACGTCCTGACTTTC. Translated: CASSRDPGANVLTF.

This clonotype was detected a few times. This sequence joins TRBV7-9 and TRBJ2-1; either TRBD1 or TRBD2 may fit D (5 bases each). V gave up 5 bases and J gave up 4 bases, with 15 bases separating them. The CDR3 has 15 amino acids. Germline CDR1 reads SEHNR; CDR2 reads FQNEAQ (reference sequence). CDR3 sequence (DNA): TGTGCCAGCAGCCCCCCGTCCAGGGAGTACAATGAGCAGTTCTTC. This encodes CASSPPSREYNEQFF.